The rows below give T cell receptor beta chains drawn from one sample of a study of cytotoxic CD8 clonotypes in ibrutinib-treated CLL. TCRdb's copy holds only in-frame clones and misses some; the assay was immunoSEQ multiplex PCR. The repertoire includes around 310,000 clones, roughly 85% of them detected once, and about 6.7% sits in the top ten. This sample comprised PBMCs, obtained before ibrutinib treatment. All receptors derive from a human donor with chronic lymphocytic leukemia. Both conserved end residues are part of each CDR3. Only some rows state a clone size, as once, few, many or a class for expanded clones.

J gene,clone size,V gene,CDR3 protein
TRBJ2-2,.,TRBV27,CASSIMVGRGLFF
TRBJ1-1,few,TRBV2,CASQRNTEAFF
TRBJ1-5,.,TRBV14,CASSQDLNQPQHF
TRBJ2-7,.,TRBV27,CASIGTGDEQYF
TRBJ2-7,.,TRBV9,CASSVEVAGVSNEQYF
TRBJ1-2,once,TRBV28,CASSLVVDSHGYTF
TRBJ2-5,.,TRBV29-1,CSVGSETQYF
TRBJ1-2,.,TRBV7-8,CASSPQGAYGYTF
TRBJ2-7,few,TRBV28,CASSQTYEQYF
TRBJ1-2,.,TRBV28,CASSRDPGDYGYTF
TRBJ2-7,.,TRBV5-6,CASSFNAYEQYF
TRBJ2-7,.,TRBV5-4,CASSPGDEGTFSYEQYF
TRBJ1-1,few,TRBV28,CASSESYMNTEAFF
TRBJ2-5,.,TRBV5-6,CASSLGTSLIGETQYF
TRBJ1-1,.,TRBV6-5,CASTINRDLNTEAFF
TRBJ1-2,.,TRBV27,CASSLRSAQGHGYTF
TRBJ2-1,.,TRBV14,CASSQRLAGGLYNEQFF
TRBJ1-1,.,TRBV19,CASRERGQGAPEAFF
TRBJ2-3,.,TRBV30,CAWSLVDTQYF
TRBJ2-4,.,TRBV29-1,CSAGLAAKNIQYF
TRBJ2-1,.,TRBV28,CASSLTGLAGNEQFF
TRBJ2-1,.,TRBV5-8,CASSFAIYNEQFF
TRBJ1-4,.,TRBV5-1,CASSPGQPNEKLFF
TRBJ2-3,.,TRBV5-1,CASSAPDSYTDTQYF
TRBJ1-1,.,TRBV11-2,CASSLDRDTTYTEAFF
TRBJ2-1,once,TRBV30,CAWSAGTSGRFSYNEQFF
TRBJ2-5,once,TRBV7-7,CASSSVLAEETQYF
TRBJ2-1,.,TRBV15,CATSSFSGEVYNEQFF
TRBJ2-3,.,TRBV5-4,CASSLASGSSTDTQYF
TRBJ1-2,.,TRBV6-5,CASQAQYYGYTF
TRBJ1-5,.,TRBV30,CAWGAEFLQPQHF
TRBJ1-2,.,TRBV28,CASRRFGNYGYTF
TRBJ2-2,.,TRBV30,CAWSRFAGELFF
TRBJ2-1,.,TRBV5-4,CASSLGGRDRAMDEQFF
TRBJ2-5,.,TRBV5-1,CASTRGGPETQYF
TRBJ2-7,.,TRBV4-3,CASRSMGDTSYEQYF
TRBJ1-1,few,TRBV4-2,CASSQGDAEAFF
TRBJ1-1,.,TRBV27,CASIGTVFPDVEAFF
TRBJ2-5,few,TRBV5-1,CASSTGQGFQETQYF
TRBJ2-7,few,TRBV18,CASSPPGREGFEQYF
TRBJ2-2,.,TRBV13,CASSQQSGTNAGELFF
TRBJ1-1,.,TRBV6-5,CASSYSSTREAFF
TRBJ2-7,once,TRBV4-3,CASSQEQRGFYEQYF
TRBJ2-2,few,TRBV12-5,CASGSWTSGISGELFF
TRBJ2-3,.,TRBV4-3,CASSQAYRGGGTQYF
TRBJ2-7,.,TRBV21-1,CASSKSGDRLATRIRYSYEQYF
TRBJ1-1,.,TRBV4-3,CASSRGTGKNTEAFF
TRBJ2-5,.,TRBV4-1,CASSQAVKDGETQYF
TRBJ1-5,.,TRBV30,CAWSLGGGNQPQHF
TRBJ1-1,few,TRBV5-4,CASSLERPGQNEAFF
TRBJ2-1,few,TRBV7-3,CASSPRDGGPYNEQFF
TRBJ2-7,.,TRBV5-4,CASRPGGTYEQYF
TRBJ2-2,.,TRBV6-5,CASSPLPMTGELFF
TRBJ2-7,.,TRBV5-6,CASSRGTAVVYEQYF
TRBJ2-1,.,TRBV18,CASSRERLGQGNEQFF
TRBJ2-1,.,TRBV11-1,CASSLLQASSYNEQFF
TRBJ2-2,few,TRBV7-2,CASTLTGTGELFF
TRBJ1-4,.,TRBV5-6,CASSSYRFGKLFF
TRBJ1-1,.,TRBV7-6,CASSLSTGGNTEAFF
TRBJ2-2,.,TRBV9,CASSFGTLNTGELFF